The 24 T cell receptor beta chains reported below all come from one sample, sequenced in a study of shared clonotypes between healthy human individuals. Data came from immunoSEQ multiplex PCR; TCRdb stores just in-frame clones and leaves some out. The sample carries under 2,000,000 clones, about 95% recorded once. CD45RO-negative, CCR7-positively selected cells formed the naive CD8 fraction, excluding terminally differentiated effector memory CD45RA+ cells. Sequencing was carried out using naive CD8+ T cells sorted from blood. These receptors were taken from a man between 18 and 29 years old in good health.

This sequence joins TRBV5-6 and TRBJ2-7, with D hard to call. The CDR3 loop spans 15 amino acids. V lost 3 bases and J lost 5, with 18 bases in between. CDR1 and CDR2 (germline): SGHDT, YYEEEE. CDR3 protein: CASSYVAPESDEQYF. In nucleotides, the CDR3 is TGTGCCAGCAGCTACGTTGCGCCCGAGTCGGACGAGCAGTACTTC.

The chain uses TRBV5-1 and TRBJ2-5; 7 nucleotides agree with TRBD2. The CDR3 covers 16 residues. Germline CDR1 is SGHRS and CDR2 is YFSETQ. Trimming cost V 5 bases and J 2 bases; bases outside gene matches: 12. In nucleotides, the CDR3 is TGCGCCAGCAGTCGCCCTGGGGCGGGGGTGCAAGAGACCCAGTACTTC. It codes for CASSRPGAGVQETQYF. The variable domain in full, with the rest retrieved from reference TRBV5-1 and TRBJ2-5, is KAGVTQTPRYLIKTRGQQVTLSCSPISGHRSVSWYQQTPGQGLQFLFEYFSETQRNKGNFPGRFSGRQFSNSRSEMNVSTLELGDSALYLCASSRPGAGVQETQYFGPGTRLLVL.

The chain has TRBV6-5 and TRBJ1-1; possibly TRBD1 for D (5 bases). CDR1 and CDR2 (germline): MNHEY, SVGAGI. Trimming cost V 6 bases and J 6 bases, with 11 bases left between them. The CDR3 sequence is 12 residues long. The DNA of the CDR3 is TGTGCCAGCAGCCCACCGGGGCCTGAAGCTTTCTTT. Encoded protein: CASSPPGPEAFF.

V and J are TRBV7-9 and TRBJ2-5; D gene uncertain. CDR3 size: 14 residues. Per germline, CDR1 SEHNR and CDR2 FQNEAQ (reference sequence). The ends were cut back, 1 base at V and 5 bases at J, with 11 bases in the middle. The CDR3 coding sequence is TGTGCCAGCAGCTTAGATTTGTTGCCGGAGACCCAGTACTTC. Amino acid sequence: CASSLDLLPETQYF.

The CDR3 is CASSEGARDTTYNEQFF. The DNA for the CDR3 is TGTGCCAGCAGTGAAGGGGCACGGGACACGACCTACAATGAGCAGTTCTTC. This chain uses TRBV6-1 with TRBJ2-1; tentative D call: TRBD1 (6 bases). The CDR3 totals 17 residues. Germline CDR1 reads MNHNS; CDR2 reads SASEGT. The V and J ends lost 1 base and 2 bases respectively, with 15 bases between them.

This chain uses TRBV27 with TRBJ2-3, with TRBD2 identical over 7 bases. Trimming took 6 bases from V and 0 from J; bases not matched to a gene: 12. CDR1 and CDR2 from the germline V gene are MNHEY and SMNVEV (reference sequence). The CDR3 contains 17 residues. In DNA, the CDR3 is TGTGCCAGCAGCCCGATTGGAGCGGGACTTAGCACAGATACGCAGTATTTT. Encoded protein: CASSPIGAGLSTDTQYF.

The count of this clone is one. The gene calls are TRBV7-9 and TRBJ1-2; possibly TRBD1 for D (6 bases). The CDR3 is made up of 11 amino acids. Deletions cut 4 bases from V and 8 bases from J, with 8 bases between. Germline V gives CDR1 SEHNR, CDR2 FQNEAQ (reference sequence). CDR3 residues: CASSSDSGYTF. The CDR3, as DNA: TGTGCCAGCAGCTCGGACAGCGGCTACACCTTC.

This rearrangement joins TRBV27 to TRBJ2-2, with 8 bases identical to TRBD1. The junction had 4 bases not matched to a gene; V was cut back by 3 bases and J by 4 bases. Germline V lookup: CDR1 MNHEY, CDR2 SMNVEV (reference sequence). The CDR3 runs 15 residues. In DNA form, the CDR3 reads TGTGCCAGCAGTTTCACAGGGGGTCGCACCGGGGAGCTGTTTTTT. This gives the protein CASSFTGGRTGELFF.

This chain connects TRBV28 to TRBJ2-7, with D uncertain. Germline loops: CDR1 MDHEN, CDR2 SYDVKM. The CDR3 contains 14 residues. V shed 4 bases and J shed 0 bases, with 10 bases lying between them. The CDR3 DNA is TGTGCCAGCAGTTATGGAAAGAGCTCCTACGAGCAGTACTTC. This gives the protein CASSYGKSSYEQYF.

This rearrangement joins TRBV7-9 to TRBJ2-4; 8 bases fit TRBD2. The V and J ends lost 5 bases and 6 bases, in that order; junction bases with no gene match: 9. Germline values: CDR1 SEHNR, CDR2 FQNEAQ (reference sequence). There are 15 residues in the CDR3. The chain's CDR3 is CASSDEREWGNIQYF. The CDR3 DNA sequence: TGTGCCAGCAGCGACGAGCGGGAGTGGGGAAACATTCAGTACTTC.

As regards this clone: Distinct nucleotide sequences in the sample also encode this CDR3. The CDR3 reads CASSYTTDSYEQYF. The CDR3 nucleotides are TGTGCCAGCAGTTATACAACCGACTCCTACGAGCAGTACTTC. The rearrangement uses TRBV27 and TRBJ2-7, with D unclear. The CDR3 contains 14 residues. V lost 4 bases and J 0 bases, leaving 10 bases between the germline ends. CDR1 and CDR2 (germline): MNHEY, SMNVEV (reference sequence).

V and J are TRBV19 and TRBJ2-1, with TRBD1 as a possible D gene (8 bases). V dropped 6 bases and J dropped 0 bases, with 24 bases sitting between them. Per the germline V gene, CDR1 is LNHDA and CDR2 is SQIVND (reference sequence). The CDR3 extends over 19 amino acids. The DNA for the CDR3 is TGTGCCAGTAGGAACTCAGGGGGCAGAGGCGGGAGCTCCTACAATGAGCAGTTCTTC. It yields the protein CASRNSGGRGGSSYNEQFF. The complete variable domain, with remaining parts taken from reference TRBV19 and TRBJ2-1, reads DGGITQSPKYLFRKEGQNVTLSCEQNLNHDAMYWYRQDPGQGLRLIYYSQIVNDFQKGDIAEGYSVSREKKESFPLTVTSAQKNPTAFYLCASRNSGGRGGSSYNEQFFGPGTRLTVL.

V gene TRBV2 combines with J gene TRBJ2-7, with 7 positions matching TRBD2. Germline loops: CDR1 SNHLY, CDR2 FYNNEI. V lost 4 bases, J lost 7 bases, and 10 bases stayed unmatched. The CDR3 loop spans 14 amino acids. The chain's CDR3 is CASSGWQAGGEQYF. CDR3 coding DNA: TGTGCCAGCAGTGGCTGGCAGGCCGGGGGGGAGCAGTACTTC.

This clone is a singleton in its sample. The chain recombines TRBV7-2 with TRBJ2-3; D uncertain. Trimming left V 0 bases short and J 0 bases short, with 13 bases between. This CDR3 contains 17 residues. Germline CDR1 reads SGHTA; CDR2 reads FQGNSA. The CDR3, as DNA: TGTGCCAGCAGCTTAGCGCTCACTGGGCAGAGCACAGATACGCAGTATTTT. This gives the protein CASSLALTGQSTDTQYF.

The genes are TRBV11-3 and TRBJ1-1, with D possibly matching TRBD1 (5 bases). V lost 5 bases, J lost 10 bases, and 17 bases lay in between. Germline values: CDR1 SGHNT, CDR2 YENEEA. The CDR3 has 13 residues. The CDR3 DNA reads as TGTGCCAGCAGCCACCTCAGCTCAGGGACAGCTTTCTTT. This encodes CASSHLSSGTAFF.

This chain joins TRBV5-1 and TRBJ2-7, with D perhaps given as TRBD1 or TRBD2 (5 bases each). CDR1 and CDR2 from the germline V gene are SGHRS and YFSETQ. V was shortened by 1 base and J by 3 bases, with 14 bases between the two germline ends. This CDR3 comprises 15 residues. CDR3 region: CASSLSGGKFYEQYF. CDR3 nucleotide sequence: TGCGCCAGCAGCTTGAGTGGGGGAAAGTTCTACGAGCAGTACTTC. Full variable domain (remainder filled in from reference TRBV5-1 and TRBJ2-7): KAGVTQTPRYLIKTRGQQVTLSCSPISGHRSVSWYQQTPGQGLQFLFEYFSETQRNKGNFPGRFSGRQFSNSRSEMNVSTLELGDSALYLCASSLSGGKFYEQYFGPGTRLTVT.

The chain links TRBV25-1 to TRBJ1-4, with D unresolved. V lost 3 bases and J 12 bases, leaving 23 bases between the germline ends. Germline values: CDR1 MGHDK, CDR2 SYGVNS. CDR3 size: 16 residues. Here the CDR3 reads CASSDWPDTPFGELFF. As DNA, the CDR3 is TGTGCCAGCAGTGATTGGCCAGATACACCCTTCGGGGAACTGTTTTTT.

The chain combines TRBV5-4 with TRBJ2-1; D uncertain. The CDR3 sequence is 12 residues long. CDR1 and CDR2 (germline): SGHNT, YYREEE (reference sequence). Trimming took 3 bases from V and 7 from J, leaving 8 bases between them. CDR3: CASSWDRNEQFF. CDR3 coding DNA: TGTGCCAGCAGCTGGGATAGGAATGAGCAGTTCTTC.

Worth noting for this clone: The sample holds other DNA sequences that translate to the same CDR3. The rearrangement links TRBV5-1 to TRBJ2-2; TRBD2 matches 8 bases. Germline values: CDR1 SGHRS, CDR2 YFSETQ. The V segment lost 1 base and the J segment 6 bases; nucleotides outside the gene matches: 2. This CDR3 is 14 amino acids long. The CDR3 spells CASSLLGGAGELFF. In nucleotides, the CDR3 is TGCGCCAGCAGCTTGCTCGGGGGGGCCGGGGAGCTGTTTTTT.

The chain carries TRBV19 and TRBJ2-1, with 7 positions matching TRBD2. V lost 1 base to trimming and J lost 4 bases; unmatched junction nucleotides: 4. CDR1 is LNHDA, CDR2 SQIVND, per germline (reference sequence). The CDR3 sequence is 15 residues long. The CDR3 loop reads CASSIAGGLYNEQFF. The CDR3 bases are TGTGCCAGTAGTATAGCCGGGGGGTTATACAATGAGCAGTTCTTC.

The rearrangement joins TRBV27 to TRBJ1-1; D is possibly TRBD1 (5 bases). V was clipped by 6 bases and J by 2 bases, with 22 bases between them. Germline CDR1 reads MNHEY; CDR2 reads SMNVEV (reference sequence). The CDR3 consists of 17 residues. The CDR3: CASRSLWVLGENTEAFF. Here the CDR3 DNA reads TGTGCCAGCAGGTCCCTTTGGGTTTTGGGGGAAAACACTGAAGCTTTCTTT.

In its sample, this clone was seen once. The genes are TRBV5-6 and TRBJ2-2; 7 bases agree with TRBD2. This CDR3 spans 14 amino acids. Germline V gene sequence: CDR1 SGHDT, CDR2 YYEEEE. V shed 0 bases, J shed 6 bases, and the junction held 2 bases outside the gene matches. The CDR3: CASSLELAPGELFF. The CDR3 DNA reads TGTGCCAGCAGCTTGGAACTAGCGCCCGGGGAGCTGTTTTTT.

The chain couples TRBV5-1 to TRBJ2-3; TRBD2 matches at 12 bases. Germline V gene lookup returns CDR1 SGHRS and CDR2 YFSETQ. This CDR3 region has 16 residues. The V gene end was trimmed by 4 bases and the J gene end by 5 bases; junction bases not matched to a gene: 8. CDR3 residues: CASSNRLAGAVDTQYF. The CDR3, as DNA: TGCGCCAGCAGCAACAGACTAGCGGGAGCGGTAGATACGCAGTATTTT.

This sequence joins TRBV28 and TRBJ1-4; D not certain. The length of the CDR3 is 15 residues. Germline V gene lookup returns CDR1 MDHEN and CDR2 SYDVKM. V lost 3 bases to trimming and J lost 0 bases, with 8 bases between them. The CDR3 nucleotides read TGTGCCAGCAGTTTTGTCCCAGCAACTAATGAAAAACTGTTTTTT. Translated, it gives CASSFVPATNEKLFF. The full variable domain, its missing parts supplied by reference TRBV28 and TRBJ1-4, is DVKVTQSSRYLVKRTGEKVFLECVQDMDHENMFWYRQDPGLGLRLIYFSYDVKMKEKGDIPEGYSVSREKKERFSLILESASTNQTSMYLCASSFVPATNEKLFFGSGTQLSVL.